Listed below are T cell receptor beta chains from one sample, sequenced in a study of identical twins. MiXCR, applied by TCRdb to the 5' RACE reads, yields one record per CDR3 protein. The repertoire holds a few hundred thousand distinct CDR3 sequences, with approximately 9.6% as singletons. This same sample was also part of a study on yellow fever vaccine responses in identical twins.

Sequencing used PBMCs. The receptors originated from a woman in her late teens or twenties in good health. Both conserved end residues are part of each CDR3. A D gene is named only where the DNA matches it firmly. Clone size is given for some rows only: seen once, a few or many times, or a class if the clone is expanded.

j_call d_call v_call clone_size cdr3_nt cdr3_aa
TRBJ2-3 TRBD2 TRBV7-6 NA TGTGCCAGCAGGGGACTAGCGGCCCCGGATACGCAGTATTTT CASRGLAAPDTQYF
TRBJ2-7 NA TRBV11-2 NA TGTGCCACCACGGCGCGGGAAGGCTCCTACGAGCAGTACTTC CATTAREGSYEQYF
TRBJ2-5 TRBD1 TRBV18 few TGTGCCAGCTCACCTCCTCCGGGACAGCCGGCCCAGTACTTC CASSPPPGQPAQYF
TRBJ2-1 TRBD2 TRBV10-3 many TGTGCCATCAGCCAGACTAGCGGGACTTCCTACAATGAGCAGTTCTTC CAISQTSGTSYNEQFF
TRBJ2-1 NA TRBV20-1 many TGCAGTGCTAGAGATAATAGCAATGAGCAGTTCTTC CSARDNSNEQFF
TRBJ2-7 NA TRBV7-2 many TGTGCCAGCAGCTTAGCCCATGATCGGTCCTACGAGCAGTACTTC CASSLAHDRSYEQYF
TRBJ1-1 NA TRBV5-1 many TGCGCCAGCAGCTTGGATGGGGGGCTCGGCACTGAAGCTTTCTTT CASSLDGGLGTEAFF
TRBJ2-3 TRBD1 TRBV12-3/TRBV12-4 many TGTGCCAGCAGTCGGACAGGGGGTTCAGATACGCAGTATTTT CASSRTGGSDTQYF
TRBJ2-7 TRBD1 TRBV29-1 NA TGCAGCGCCTTCGGACAGGGATCCTACGAGCAGTACTTC CSAFGQGSYEQYF
TRBJ2-3 NA TRBV28 NA TGTGCCAGCAGTCCCCGCGGCCCGCAGTATTTT CASSPRGPQYF
TRBJ1-4 TRBD1 TRBV7-9 few TGTGCCAGCAGTTTGACAGGGGGCGGAGGTGAAAAACTGTTTTTT CASSLTGGGGEKLFF
TRBJ2-5 NA TRBV5-1 NA TGCGCCAGCAGCTTAGAGTTTGGACAGCAAGAGACCCAGTACTTC CASSLEFGQQETQYF
TRBJ2-5 NA TRBV4-2 many TGTGCCAGCAGCCCTACTGACTACCGGGGTCGGGAGACCCAGTACTTC CASSPTDYRGRETQYF
TRBJ2-3 TRBD2 TRBV7-9 few TGTGCCAGCAGCTTCGCGGGGGGGATAGATACGCAGTATTTT CASSFAGGIDTQYF
TRBJ2-3 NA TRBV3-1 few TGTGCCAGCAGCCAAGATTGGGCGATTAAGGATACGCAGTATTTT CASSQDWAIKDTQYF
TRBJ2-5 TRBD2 TRBV12-3/TRBV12-4 NA TGTGCCAGCAGTTTACTAGCGGGGGGCCTGGAGACCCAGTACTTC CASSLLAGGLETQYF
TRBJ2-7 TRBD1 TRBV4-1 many TGCGCCAGCAGCCAAGATCCGGGACAGGGGGTCTACGAGCAGTACTTC CASSQDPGQGVYEQYF
TRBJ2-2 NA TRBV29-1 many TGCAGCGTTGAAGTTCTCGCTACGAACACCGGGGAGCTGTTTTTT CSVEVLATNTGELFF
TRBJ2-7 TRBD1 TRBV5-1 many TGCGCCAGCAGCTCTGACGACAGGGGGATCTACGAGCAGTACTTC CASSSDDRGIYEQYF
TRBJ2-7 NA TRBV7-9 NA TGTGCCAGCAGCGAGGACAGATCCTACGAGCAGTACTTC CASSEDRSYEQYF
TRBJ2-2 NA TRBV19 few TGTGCCACCTCCGGGGCGTTTCCGAACACCGGGGAGCTGTTTTTT CATSGAFPNTGELFF
TRBJ2-2 NA TRBV12-3/TRBV12-4 NA TGTGCCAGCAGTTTTTCCAAGGGAGCCGGGGAGCTGTTTTTT CASSFSKGAGELFF
TRBJ2-1 NA TRBV10-2 many TGCGCCAGCGGGACCCTAGGCGAGCAGTTCTTC CASGTLGEQFF
TRBJ2-5 TRBD2 TRBV12-3/TRBV12-4 NA TGTGCCAGCAGTTCCGGACTAGATCAAGAGACCCAGTACTTC CASSSGLDQETQYF
TRBJ2-2 TRBD1 TRBV4-2 few TGTGCCAGCAGCCAGGGACAGGGGGCCGGGGAGCTGTTTTTT CASSQGQGAGELFF
TRBJ2-1 NA TRBV29-1 many TGCAGCGCCCCATCAGGGTTGCGCAATGAGCAGTTCTTC CSAPSGLRNEQFF
TRBJ2-2 NA TRBV4-1 few TGCGCCAGCAGCCAAGAAACTCGGAACACCGGGGAGCTGTTTTTT CASSQETRNTGELFF
TRBJ2-3 TRBD1 TRBV7-2 NA TGTGCCAGCAGCTTTCAGGGGGCAAAAGATACGCAGTATTTT CASSFQGAKDTQYF
TRBJ2-5 NA TRBV2 few TGTGCCAGCAAGGACTTCGGAGAGACCCAGTACTTC CASKDFGETQYF